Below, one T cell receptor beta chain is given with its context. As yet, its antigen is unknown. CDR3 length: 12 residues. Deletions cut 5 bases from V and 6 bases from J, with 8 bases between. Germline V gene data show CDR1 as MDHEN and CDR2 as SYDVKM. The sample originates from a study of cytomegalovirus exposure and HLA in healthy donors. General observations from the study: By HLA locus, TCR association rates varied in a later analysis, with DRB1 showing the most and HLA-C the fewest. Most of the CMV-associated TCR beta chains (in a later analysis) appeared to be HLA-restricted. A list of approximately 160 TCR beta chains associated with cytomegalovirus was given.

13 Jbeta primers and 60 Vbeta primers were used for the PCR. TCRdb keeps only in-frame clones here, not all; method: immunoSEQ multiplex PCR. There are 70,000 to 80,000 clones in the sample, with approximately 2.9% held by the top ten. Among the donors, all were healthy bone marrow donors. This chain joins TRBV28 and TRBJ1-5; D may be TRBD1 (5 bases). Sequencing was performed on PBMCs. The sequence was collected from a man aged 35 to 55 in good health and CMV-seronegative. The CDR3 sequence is CASSQGRQPQHF. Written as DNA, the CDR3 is TGTGCCAGCAGTCAGGGCCGTCAGCCCCAGCATTTT.